This T cell receptor (beta chain) stems from a study of T cell responses to AZD1222 COVID-19 vaccine. In the case of this clone: Antigen specificity is unknown.

Profiling relied on immunoSEQ multiplex PCR, and the TCRdb table lists in-frame clones only, not all of them. Of 77,000 or so clones listed, around 90% are singletons. General study points: Donors, mostly white British, included more females; clonal diversity was possibly underestimated. Spike was spanned by vaccine-associated CD4 TCRs, which were dominant at 160-218 and 743-854. The repertoires were collected only after the peak T cell response.

The trim removed 4 bases at V and 2 bases at J, leaving 5 bases unmatched. The germline V gene encodes CDR1 SGHDT and CDR2 YYEEEE. This CDR3 has 15 amino acids. V is TRBV5-6 and J is TRBJ2-1, with 8 bases matching TRBD2. This specimen was peripheral blood, taken on day 0 of MenACWY control vaccination. The source is an adult in good health. CDR3 sequence: CASSHGLATYNEQFF. The CDR3 DNA reads TGTGCCAGCAGCCATGGACTAGCAACCTACAATGAGCAGTTCTTC.